This paragraph covers one TCR beta chain sequence. Antigen specificity is unknown. Relative to the germline gene, one junction end is altered; a read error may explain this. This entry is derived from a study of blood T cells in healthy people across ages. Findings and limits, study-wide: Older age coincided with a roughly linear decline in TCR beta diversity per million T cells.

Then a second PCR, running roughly 7 to 11 cycles, was carried out with a sample-barcoded 5' primer and a J-beta primer mix. Each of the cDNA molecules was tagged by a template-switch adaptor with 12 random nucleotides. TCRdb reprocessed the 5' RACE reads with MiXCR, giving one entry per CDR3 protein. Among about 1.6 million distinct CDR3 sequences listed, about 31% were seen once. Looked up from germline, CDR1 is LNHNV and CDR2 is YYDKDF (reference sequence). CDR3 length: 18 amino acids. Caucasian individuals from Russia who were healthy and aged roughly 6 to 90 acted as donors. The chain is built from TRBV15 and TRBJ1-1; maybe TRBD1 (6 bases). Sequencing input: blood. The receptor was derived from a woman in her twenties or thirties in good health. The DNA for the CDR3 is TGTGCCACCAGCAGAGCCAATCGGGGTTGGAGACGGGACACTGAAGCTTTATTT. Residues: CATSRANRGWRRDTEALF.